This TCR beta chain emerged from a study of blood T cell repertoires in COVID-19. The overall study: Acute and convalescent COVID-19 samples came from the United States, Italy and Spain. The cDNA or gDNA used as material had been derived from T cells, B-cell-depleted T cells, or PBMCs.

Original handling: Estimated nucleated cell counts came from reference gene primer amplification. Measured with immunoSEQ multiplex PCR; TCRdb has only the in-frame clones, and not every one. That table furnishes V, J and clone size, whereas the DNA furnished D and trimming. The table lists 100,000 to 150,000 clones, approximately 74% of them singletons. CDR1 is MNHEY, CDR2 SVGAGI, per germline. Trimming left V 6 bases short and J 0 bases short, with 12 bases between. This CDR3 comprises 15 residues. Sequencing was done on a sample of peripheral blood. The origin of this receptor is a man in his 60s with acute or convalescent COVID-19. This chain links TRBV6-5 with TRBJ2-4, with a weak D call TRBD2 (5 bases). The CDR3 DNA is TGTGCCAGCAGCGGACTGAATCTAGCCAAAAACATTCAGTACTTC. This encodes CASSGLNLAKNIQYF.